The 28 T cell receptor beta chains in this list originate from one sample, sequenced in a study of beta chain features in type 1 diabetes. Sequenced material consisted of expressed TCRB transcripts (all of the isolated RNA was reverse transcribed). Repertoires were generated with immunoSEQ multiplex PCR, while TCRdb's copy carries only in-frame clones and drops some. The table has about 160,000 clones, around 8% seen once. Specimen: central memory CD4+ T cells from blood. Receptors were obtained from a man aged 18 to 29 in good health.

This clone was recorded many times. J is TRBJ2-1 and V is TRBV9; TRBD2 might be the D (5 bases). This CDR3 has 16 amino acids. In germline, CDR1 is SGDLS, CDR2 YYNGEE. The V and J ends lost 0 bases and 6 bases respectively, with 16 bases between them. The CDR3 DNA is TGTGCCAGCAGCGTAGGAGGCTCCGCGGGCCCCAATGAGCAGTTCTTC. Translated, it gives CASSVGGSAGPNEQFF.

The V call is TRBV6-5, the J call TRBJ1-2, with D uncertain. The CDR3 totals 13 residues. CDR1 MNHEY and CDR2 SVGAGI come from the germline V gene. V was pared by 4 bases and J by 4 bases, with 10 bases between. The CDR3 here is CASSSGSRYGYTF. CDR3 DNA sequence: TGTGCCAGCAGTTCAGGAAGCCGCTATGGCTACACCTTC.

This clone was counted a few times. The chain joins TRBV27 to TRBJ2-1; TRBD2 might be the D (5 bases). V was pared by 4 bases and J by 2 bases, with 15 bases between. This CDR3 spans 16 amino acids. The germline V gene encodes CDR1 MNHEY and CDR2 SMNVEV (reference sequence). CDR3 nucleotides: TGTGCCAGCAGTTCCCGGAGTAGCGTCACCTACAATGAGCAGTTCTTC. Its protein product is CASSSRSSVTYNEQFF.

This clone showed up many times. CDR3 in DNA: TGTGCCTGGACTACGGACACATATGGCTACACCTTC. This gives the protein CAWTTDTYGYTF. The chain combines TRBV30 with TRBJ1-2; possibly TRBD1 for D (5 bases). The CDR3 has 12 residues. The V and J ends lost 4 bases and 5 bases respectively, with 11 bases between them. Per the germline V gene, CDR1 is GTSNPN and CDR2 is SVGIG (reference sequence).

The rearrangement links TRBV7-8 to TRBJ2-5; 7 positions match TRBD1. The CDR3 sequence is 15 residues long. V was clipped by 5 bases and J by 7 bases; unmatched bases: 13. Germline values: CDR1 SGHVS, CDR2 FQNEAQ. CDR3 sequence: CASSLLFDREGTQYF. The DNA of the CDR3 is TGTGCCAGCAGCCTCCTCTTTGACAGGGAAGGGACCCAGTACTTC.

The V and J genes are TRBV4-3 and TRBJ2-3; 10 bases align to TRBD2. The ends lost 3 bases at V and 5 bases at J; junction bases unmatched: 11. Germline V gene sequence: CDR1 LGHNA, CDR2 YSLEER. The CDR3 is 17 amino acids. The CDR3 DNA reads TGCGCCAGCAGCCATGAAGCGGGGGGGTGGGTTGGAGATACGCAGTATTTT. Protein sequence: CASSHEAGGWVGDTQYF.

The CDR3 here is CASSPTGERGGYTF. The CDR3, as DNA: TGTGCCAGCAGTCCGACAGGGGAGAGAGGTGGCTACACCTTC. The V and J genes are TRBV2 and TRBJ1-2; 8 bases are shared with TRBD1. Germline V gives CDR1 SNHLY, CDR2 FYNNEI. The CDR3 consists of 14 residues. Trimming removed 5 bases from V and 7 bases from J; junction bases left unmatched: 9. The variable domain in full, completed from reference TRBV2 and TRBJ1-2, reads EPEVTQTPSHQVTQMGQEVILRCVPISNHLYFYWYRQILGQKVEFLVSFYNNEISEKSEIFDDQFSVERPDGSNFTLKIRSTKLEDSAMYFCASSPTGERGGYTFGSGTRLTVV.

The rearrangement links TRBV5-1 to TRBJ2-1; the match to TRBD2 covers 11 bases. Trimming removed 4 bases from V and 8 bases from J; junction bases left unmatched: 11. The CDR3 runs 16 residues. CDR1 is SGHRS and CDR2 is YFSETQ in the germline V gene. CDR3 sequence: CASSPGLAGGPDEQFF. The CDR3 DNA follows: TGCGCCAGCAGCCCGGGCTTAGCGGGAGGGCCCGATGAGCAGTTCTTC.

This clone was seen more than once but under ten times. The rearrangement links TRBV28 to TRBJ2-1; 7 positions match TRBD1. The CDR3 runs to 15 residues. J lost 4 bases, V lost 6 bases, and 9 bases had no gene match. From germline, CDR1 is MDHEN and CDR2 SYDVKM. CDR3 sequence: CASSLVGTEYNEQFF. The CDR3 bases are TGTGCCAGCAGCCTAGTCGGGACAGAGTACAATGAGCAGTTCTTC.

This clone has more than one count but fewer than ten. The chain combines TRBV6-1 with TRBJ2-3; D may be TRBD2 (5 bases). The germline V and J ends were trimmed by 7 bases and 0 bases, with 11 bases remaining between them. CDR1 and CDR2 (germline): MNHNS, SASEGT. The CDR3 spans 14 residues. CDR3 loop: CASTPSWSTDTQYF. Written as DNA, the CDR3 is TGTGCCAGCACTCCTAGCTGGAGCACAGATACGCAGTATTTT.

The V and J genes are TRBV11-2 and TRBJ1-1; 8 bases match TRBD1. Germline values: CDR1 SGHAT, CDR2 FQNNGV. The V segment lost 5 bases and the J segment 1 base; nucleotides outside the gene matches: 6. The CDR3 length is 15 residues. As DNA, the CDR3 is TGTGCCAGCAGCCAAACAGGACAGGGGAACACTGAAGCTTTCTTT. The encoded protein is CASSQTGQGNTEAFF.

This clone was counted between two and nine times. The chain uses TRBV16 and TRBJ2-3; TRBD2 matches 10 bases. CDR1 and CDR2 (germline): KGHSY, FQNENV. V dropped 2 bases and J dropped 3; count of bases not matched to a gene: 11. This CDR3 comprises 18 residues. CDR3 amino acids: CASSQQSGRAGSTDTQYF. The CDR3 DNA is TGTGCCAGCAGCCAACAGAGCGGGAGGGCCGGAAGTACAGATACGCAGTATTTT.

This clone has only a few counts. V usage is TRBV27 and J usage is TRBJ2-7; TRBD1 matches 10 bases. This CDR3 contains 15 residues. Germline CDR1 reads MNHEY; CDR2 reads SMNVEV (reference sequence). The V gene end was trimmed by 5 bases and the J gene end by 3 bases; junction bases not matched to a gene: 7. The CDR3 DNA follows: TGTGCCAGCAGTCCCGGGACAGGGGAGTTCTACGAGCAGTACTTC. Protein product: CASSPGTGEFYEQYF.

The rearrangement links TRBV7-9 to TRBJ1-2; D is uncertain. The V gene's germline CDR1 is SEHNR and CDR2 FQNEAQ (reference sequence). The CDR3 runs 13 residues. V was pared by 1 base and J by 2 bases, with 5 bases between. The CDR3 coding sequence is TGTGCCAGCAGCTTAGGCGAGAACTATGGCTACACCTTC. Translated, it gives CASSLGENYGYTF.

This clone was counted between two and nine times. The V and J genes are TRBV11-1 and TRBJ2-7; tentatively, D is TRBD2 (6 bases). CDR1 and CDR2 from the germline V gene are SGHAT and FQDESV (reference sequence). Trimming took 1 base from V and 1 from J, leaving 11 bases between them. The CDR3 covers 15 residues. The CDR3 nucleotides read TGTGCCAGCAGCTTAGACCCCGGGACTTCCTACGAGCAGTACTTC. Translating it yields CASSLDPGTSYEQYF.

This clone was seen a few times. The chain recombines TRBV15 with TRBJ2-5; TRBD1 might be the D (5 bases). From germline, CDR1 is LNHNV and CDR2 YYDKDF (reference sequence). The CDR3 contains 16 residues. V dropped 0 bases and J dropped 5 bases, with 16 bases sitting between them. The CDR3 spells CATSRDGSAGKETQYF. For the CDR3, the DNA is TGTGCCACCAGCAGAGATGGTTCGGCAGGGAAGGAGACCCAGTACTTC.

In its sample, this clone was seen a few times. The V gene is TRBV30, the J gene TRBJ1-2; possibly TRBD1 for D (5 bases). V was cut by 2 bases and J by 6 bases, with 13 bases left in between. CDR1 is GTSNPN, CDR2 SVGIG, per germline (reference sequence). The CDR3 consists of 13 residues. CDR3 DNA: TGTGCCTGGAGTTATCAATCCAGGGATGGCTACACCTTC. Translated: CAWSYQSRDGYTF.

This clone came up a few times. The CDR3 region has the DNA TGCGCCAGCAGCTTCCAGTCTGATGTGAACACTGAAGCTTTCTTT. Its protein is CASSFQSDVNTEAFF. The rearrangement joins TRBV5-1 to TRBJ1-1; no clear D gene. Germline V lookup: CDR1 SGHRS, CDR2 YFSETQ. The CDR3 totals 15 residues. With 2 bases removed from V and 0 bases from J, the gap between germline ends came to 11 bases.

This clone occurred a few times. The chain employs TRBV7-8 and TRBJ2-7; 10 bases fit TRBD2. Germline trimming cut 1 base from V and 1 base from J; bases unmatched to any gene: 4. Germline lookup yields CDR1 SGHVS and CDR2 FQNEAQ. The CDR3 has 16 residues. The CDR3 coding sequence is TGTGCCAGCAGCTTAGGGACTAGCGGTGGGTCCTACGAGCAGTACTTC. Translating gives CASSLGTSGGSYEQYF.

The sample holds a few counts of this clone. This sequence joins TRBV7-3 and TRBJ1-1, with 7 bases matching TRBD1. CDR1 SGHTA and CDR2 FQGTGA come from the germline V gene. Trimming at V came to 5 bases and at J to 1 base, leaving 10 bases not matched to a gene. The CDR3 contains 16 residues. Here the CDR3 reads CASSRAEGASNTEAFF. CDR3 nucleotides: TGTGCCAGCAGCCGGGCGGAGGGGGCTTCGAACACTGAAGCTTTCTTT.

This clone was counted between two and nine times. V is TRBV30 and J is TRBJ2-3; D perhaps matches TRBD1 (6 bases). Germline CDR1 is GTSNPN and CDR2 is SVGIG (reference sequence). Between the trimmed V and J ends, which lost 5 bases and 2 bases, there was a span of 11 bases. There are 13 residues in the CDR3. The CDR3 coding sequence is TGTGCCTGGGGGGACACCTACACAGATACGCAGTATTTT. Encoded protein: CAWGDTYTDTQYF.

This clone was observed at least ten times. The CDR3 sequence is CASSQRQGGYNEQFF. DNA for the CDR3: TGTGCCAGCAGCCAACGACAGGGAGGCTACAATGAGCAGTTCTTC. This sequence joins TRBV7-9 and TRBJ2-1; tentative D call: TRBD1 (7 bases). CDR3 length: 15 residues. Trimming left V 5 bases short and J 3 bases short, with 14 bases between. Germline lookup yields CDR1 SEHNR and CDR2 FQNEAQ (reference sequence).

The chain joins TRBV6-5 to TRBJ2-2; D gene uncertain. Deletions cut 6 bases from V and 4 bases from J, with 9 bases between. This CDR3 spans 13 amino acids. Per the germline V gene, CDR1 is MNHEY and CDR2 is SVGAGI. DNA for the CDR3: TGTGCCAGCAGGCCCTCTAGCACCGGGGAGCTGTTTTTT. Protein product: CASRPSSTGELFF.

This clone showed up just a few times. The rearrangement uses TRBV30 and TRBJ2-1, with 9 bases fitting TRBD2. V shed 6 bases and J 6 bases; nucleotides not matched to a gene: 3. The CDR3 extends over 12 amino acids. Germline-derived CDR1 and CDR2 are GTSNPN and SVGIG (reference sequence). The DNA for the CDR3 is TGTGCCTGTCGCGGGAGGGGCAATGAGCAGTTCTTC. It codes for CACRGRGNEQFF.

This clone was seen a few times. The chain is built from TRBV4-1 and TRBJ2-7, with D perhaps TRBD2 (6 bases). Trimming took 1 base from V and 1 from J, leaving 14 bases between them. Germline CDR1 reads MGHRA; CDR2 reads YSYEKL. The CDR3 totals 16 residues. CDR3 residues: CASSQVGGSRSYEQYF. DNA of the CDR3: TGCGCCAGCAGCCAAGTCGGAGGGAGTAGGTCCTACGAGCAGTACTTC.

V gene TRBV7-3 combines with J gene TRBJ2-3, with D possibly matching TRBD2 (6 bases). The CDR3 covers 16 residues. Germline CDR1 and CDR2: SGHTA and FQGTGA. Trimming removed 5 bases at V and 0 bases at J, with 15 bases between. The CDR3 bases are TGTGCCAGCAGCCTACTCCCAGCGGGTAGCACAGATACGCAGTATTTT. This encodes CASSLLPAGSTDTQYF.

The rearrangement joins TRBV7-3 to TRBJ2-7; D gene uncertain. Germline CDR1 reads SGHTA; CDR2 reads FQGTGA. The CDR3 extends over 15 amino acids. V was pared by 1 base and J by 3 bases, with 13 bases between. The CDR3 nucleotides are TGTGCCAGCAGCTTAAACGCCGCCAGTTACTACGAGCAGTACTTC. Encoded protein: CASSLNAASYYEQYF.

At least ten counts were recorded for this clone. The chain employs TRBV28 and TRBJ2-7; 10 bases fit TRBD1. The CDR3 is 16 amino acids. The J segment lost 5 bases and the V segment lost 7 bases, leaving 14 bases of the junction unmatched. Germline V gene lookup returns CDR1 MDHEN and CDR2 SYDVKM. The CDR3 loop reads CASNPQGQGFRDEQYF. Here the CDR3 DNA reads TGTGCCAGCAATCCTCAGGGACAGGGGTTTCGCGACGAGCAGTACTTC.